This TCR beta chain was sequenced during a study of cytomegalovirus exposure and HLA in healthy donors. Trimming stripped 0 bases from V and 9 bases from J, with 12 bases between. This CDR3 has 13 residues. CDR1 and CDR2 (germline): GTSNPN, SVGIG (reference sequence). Primers for the PCR totalled 60 Vbeta and 13 Jbeta. Data came from immunoSEQ multiplex PCR; TCRdb stores just in-frame clones and leaves some out. The table records some 130,000 clones, around 80% of them present only once. Source material: PBMCs. The gene calls are TRBV30 and TRBJ2-1; no definite D call. The TCR comes from a female donor in good health and CMV-seropositive. The DNA of the CDR3 is TGTGCCTGGAGTGTAACCAGCGCTGGTGAGCAGTTCTTC. This encodes CAWSVTSAGEQFF.